This T cell receptor beta chain was documented in a study of shared clonotypes between healthy human individuals (dated by TCRdb to the early 2020s). For context, the study as a whole: Two women and a few men aged 18 to 49 years were included in the cohort. Libraries were prepared and TCR repertoires were sequenced by different laboratories using diverse techniques, in order to increase sequencing depth and limit assay-specific biases. Per donor, leukapheresis produced somewhere between about 0.85 and 9.5 billion PBMCs. Per donor, three plates each were used for CD4 naive and CD4 memory, two for CD8 naive, and one for CD8 memory. The study deeply sequenced blood TCR repertoires of 5 or 6 healthy adults to estimate repertoire size and the extent of clonotype sharing between individuals.

The paper as a whole reports these results and caveats: Larger estimated clonotype richness was generally found for naive subsets than for memory subsets. Because the study included only a small number of donors, the genetic and exposure-history diversity represented was limited. Pairwise subsampling led to the expectation that sequencing depth would affect the degree of clonotype sharing among donors. When a handful of donors were compared, the shared fraction of clonotypes was 5% to 6.5% for naive CD4, about 4% for naive CD8, more than 2% for memory CD4, and under 0.5% for memory CD8. Rarefaction of sorted-subset datasets indicated incomplete sequencing despite the large sequencing depth. Sampling was limited to blood, and TCR repertoires in tissue likely differ from TCR repertoires in blood. Compared with non-shared clonotypes, the clonotypes found in all four sorted-subset donors had higher generation probabilities.

Using the deep immunoSEQ assay, TCR CDR3 regions were amplified from genomic DNA by multiplex PCR. Extracted genomic DNA from each cell subset was spread evenly across all wells of several immunoSEQ 96-well plates, with each plate serving as a replicate. For sorted subsets, approximately 0.2 ug of genomic DNA, equivalent to some 30,000 T cell genomes, went into each replicate PCR. Purified libraries were measured with a Qubit 3.0 fluorometer, size-checked on a Bioanalyzer 2100, and measured again with the KAPA Library Quantification kit. Every immunoSEQ 96-well plate was sequenced on a dedicated single-read 150-cycle Illumina NextSeq 550 flow cell. The original methods were these. Because the immunoSEQ output included only junctional sequences and no quality scores, the filtering could not be the same as the filtering used for full-length reads. To assign V/J genes and CDR3, sequences were annotated using PyIR, a Python wrapper for IgBLAST v1.9, with IMGT germline references. Reads were removed for weak V/J assignments (E-value above 1e-6), missing CDR3, stop codons, out-of-frame junctions, or ambiguous translated residues. V3J clonotypes were defined as sequences sharing the same inferred V gene, J gene, and CDR3 amino acid sequence. Percentage overlap between repertoires was computed as shared unique clonotypes divided by the size of the smaller repertoire. RTK rarefaction, the Chao1 estimator, and Recon v2.1 estimates of unobserved clonotypes were used to assess repertoire richness. OLGA was used to compute generation probabilities for all TCRbeta clonotypes that the gDNA method yielded from a handful of donors. TCRdb retrieved this table from immuneACCESS and kept in-frame rearrangements only. Not all clones are present; in checked studies, unresolved V genes account for under half, and no reason is known for the remainder. Clonal size and the V and J genes are those of that table, whereas D and trimming came from the DNA. The sample table lists a few million clones, 90% to 95% of them with a count of one. The top ten constitute under 0.15% of the sample.

The donors were healthy, HIV-negative adults with no recently reported acute infections or vaccinations. All donors were Caucasian adults living in Nashville, Tennessee, USA. Magnetic negative selection was used to enrich CD4+ T cells, after which naive cells were positively selected on CD45RA and the negative fraction became the memory subset. Blood was obtained by leukapheresis, after which PBMCs were separated by Ficoll-Histopaque density gradient centrifugation and cryopreserved in liquid nitrogen vapor phase. Analytical flow cytometry was used to check the purity and quantity of each magnetically sorted T cell population. Genomic DNA was isolated from every sorted fraction and measured by UV absorbance on a Nanodrop 2000c. Remarks on this clone: What antigen it recognizes has not been identified. Per-base quality was not reported, and no clone a single base away is much larger than it.

Counted from cysteine to phenylalanine, this CDR3 has 16 amino acids. Of all the DNA, just the CDR3 is kept, 48 bases in frame from base 1. Taken from the germline V gene (reference sequence), the CDR1 and CDR2 loops are LNHDA and SQIVND. The junction carries 11 bases between V and J, which are trimmed by 1 base and 0 bases respectively. The sequence derives from a man in his late teens or twenties in good health. Rearrangement joined TRBV19 to TRBJ2-3; the D element could tentatively be TRBD1 or TRBD2, as 5 bases agree for each. What was sequenced was naive CD4+ T cells sorted from blood. The sample's cell subset or site label, in plain terms: CD45RA+ positively selected. This receptor has the CDR3 CASSIGRDLSTDTQYF. The nucleotides are TGTGCCAGTAGTATAGGTCGGGACCTGAGCACAGATACGCAGTATTTT. Beyond the CDR3, the reference TRBV19 and TRBJ2-3 genes provide the residues; the full variable domain reads: DGGITQSPKYLFRKEGQNVTLSCEQNLNHDAMYWYRQDPGQGLRLIYYSQIVNDFQKGDIAEGYSVSREKKESFPLTVTSAQKNPTAFYLCASSIGRDLSTDTQYFGPGTRLTVL.